This TCR beta chain originates from a study of cytomegalovirus exposure and HLA in healthy donors. Points from the study as a whole: Some TCR beta chains (164 of them) were listed as cytomegalovirus-associated. V- and J-gene trimming of TCR beta was linked (in a later analysis) to a missense DCLRE1C variant.

This CDR3 region has 14 residues. Germline CDR1 reads MDHEN; CDR2 reads SYDVKM. With 5 bases removed from V and 2 bases from J, the gap between germline ends came to 13 bases. With regard to this clone: Its antigen is not known.

The PCR had 60 Vbeta and 13 Jbeta primers. Profiling relied on immunoSEQ multiplex PCR, and the TCRdb table lists in-frame clones only, not all of them. This table lists about 96,000 clones. The V call is TRBV28, the J call TRBJ2-7, with D maybe TRBD1 (5 bases). This clonotype was obtained from a woman younger than 45 in good health and CMV-seronegative. The sequenced material came from PBMCs. The CDR3 loop is CASSRQLGPYEQYF. Written as DNA, the CDR3 is TGTGCCAGCAGTCGACAGCTAGGGCCCTACGAGCAGTACTTC.